Listed here are 9 T cell receptor beta chains from one sample, sequenced in a study of cytotoxic CD8 clonotypes in ibrutinib-treated CLL. The protocol was immunoSEQ multiplex PCR, while the TCRdb copy is restricted to in-frame clones and leaves out a portion. This table has some 65,000 clones, less than 75% appearing once. The source material was PBMCs, sampled after 12 months of ibrutinib treatment. These receptors came from a human donor with chronic lymphocytic leukemia.

V and J are TRBV28 and TRBJ1-5; 7 bases line up with TRBD1. V trimming: 3 bases; J trimming: 5 bases; junction bases outside the gene matches: 10. The germline CDR1 and CDR2 sequences are MDHEN and SYDVKM. The CDR3 runs to 16 residues. The CDR3 DNA reads as TGTGCCAGCAGTTTTTGGTCTACAGGGGCGGATCAGCCCCAGCATTTT. Protein product: CASSFWSTGADQPQHF.

This clone was counted a few times. The rearrangement links TRBV5-4 to TRBJ1-2, with TRBD1 identical over 11 bases. Per the germline V gene, CDR1 is SGHNT and CDR2 is YYREEE (reference sequence). The V segment lost 5 bases and the J segment 4 bases; nucleotides outside the gene matches: 4. There are 14 residues in the CDR3. The CDR3: CASRAGTGGYGYTF. CDR3 DNA sequence: TGTGCCAGCAGGGCCGGGACAGGGGGCTATGGCTACACCTTC.

J is TRBJ1-5 and V is TRBV2, with D unclear. This CDR3 has 14 amino acids. V was shortened by 4 bases and J by 0 bases, with 7 bases between the two germline ends. Per germline, CDR1 SNHLY and CDR2 FYNNEI. The CDR3 loop is CASSGVYSNQPQHF. The CDR3 DNA is TGTGCCAGCAGTGGGGTCTATAGCAATCAGCCCCAGCATTTT.

This clone was detected only a few times. The CDR3 nucleotides are TGTGCCAGTAGTAGCGACTCCGGAAACACCATATATTTT. This translates into CASSSDSGNTIYF. The chain recombines TRBV19 with TRBJ1-3; D call uncertain. The CDR3 has 13 residues. The V and J ends lost 4 bases and 4 bases respectively, with 8 bases between them. CDR1 LNHDA and CDR2 SQIVND come from the germline V gene (reference sequence).

This clone was observed a handful of times. The chain is built from TRBV5-1 and TRBJ1-1; the D is unclear. CDR3 length: 14 amino acids. Trimming took off 5 bases at V and 4 bases at J, with 15 bases between the two ends. Germline V gene data show CDR1 as SGHRS and CDR2 as YFSETQ. Written as DNA, the CDR3 is TGCGCCAGCAGTCCCGCCACCTTGGGCACTGAAGCTTTCTTT. It yields the protein CASSPATLGTEAFF.

As for this clone: Other DNA sequences in this sample translate to the same CDR3. The gene calls are TRBV28 and TRBJ1-1, with a possible D match to TRBD1 (5 bases). The germline CDR1 and CDR2 sequences are MDHEN and SYDVKM. The CDR3 loop spans 13 amino acids. V dropped 6 bases and J dropped 1 base, with 9 bases sitting between them. DNA of the CDR3: TGTGCCAGCAGGGGGCGCGGGAACACTGAAGCTTTCTTT. Encoded protein: CASRGRGNTEAFF.

The chain is built from TRBV5-4 and TRBJ2-7; 7 bases are a match to TRBD1. With 5 bases clipped from V and 7 bases from J, the junction kept 12 bases outside the gene matches. Looked up from germline, CDR1 is SGHNT and CDR2 is YYREEE (reference sequence). CDR3 length: 14 residues. CDR3 nucleotides: TGTGCCAGCAGTCGGGACAGAACCACTTTGGAGCAGTACTTC. Its translation: CASSRDRTTLEQYF.

The chain joins TRBV6-5 to TRBJ2-5; D tentatively fits TRBD1 or TRBD2 (5 bases each). This CDR3 is 14 amino acids long. The V gene's germline CDR1 is MNHEY and CDR2 SVGAGI. The V end was cut by 5 bases, the J end by 2 bases, with 12 bases between. This chain's CDR3 is CASSTMGVQETQYF. The CDR3 bases are TGTGCCAGCAGTACTATGGGGGTTCAAGAGACCCAGTACTTC.

This chain links TRBV7-2 with TRBJ2-3, with D perhaps matching TRBD1 (6 bases). Germline loops: CDR1 SGHTA, CDR2 FQGNSA. This CDR3 spans 14 amino acids. Trimming removed 6 bases at V and 4 bases at J, with 14 bases between. CDR3 DNA sequence: TGTGCCAGCAGTCTTTACAGGGTAGCAGATACGCAGTATTTT. It translates to CASSLYRVADTQYF.